This T cell receptor beta chain was profiled in a study of blood T cell repertoires in COVID-19. Study background: Nucleic acid was either cDNA or gDNA, and it came from T cells, B-cell-depleted T cells, or PBMCs.

V was clipped by 8 bases and J by 5 bases; unmatched bases: 11. The germline V gene encodes CDR1 ENHRY and CDR2 SYGVKD. CDR3 length: 15 residues. Seattle-derived patients entered the study during active infection and were followed longitudinally. Some clones are missing from TCRdb's copy, which holds only in-frame ones; the method was immunoSEQ multiplex PCR. This table holds some 350,000 clones, 75% to 90% found once. The receptor comes from a woman aged 45 to 65 with COVID-19, enrolled during active disease. The sample was peripheral blood. The chain links TRBV10-3 to TRBJ1-4; 7 bases match TRBD1. The CDR3 sequence is CAISAKGQQNEKLFF. CDR3 in DNA: TGTGCCATCTCGGCCAAGGGACAGCAAAATGAAAAACTGTTTTTT.